This T cell receptor (beta chain) is from a study of blood T cell repertoires in COVID-19. Overall study context: Acute and convalescent COVID-19 specimens originated in the United States, Italy and Spain.

The CDR3 extends over 15 amino acids. Germline V gene data show CDR1 as KGHSH and CDR2 as LQKENI. V gave up 3 bases and J gave up 5 bases, with 17 bases separating them. The data were produced by immunoSEQ multiplex PCR, yet TCRdb's version contains in-frame clones alone and is incomplete. The sample has some 180,000 clones; roughly 84% are singletons. This TCR was recovered from a man in his 70s with active or convalescent COVID-19. Material: peripheral blood. This chain uses TRBV18 with TRBJ2-7, with D possibly TRBD2 on 6 matching bases. This CDR3 is CASSPPGLPTHEQYF. The CDR3 DNA sequence: TGTGCCAGCTCACCCCCGGGACTGCCCACCCACGAGCAGTACTTC.